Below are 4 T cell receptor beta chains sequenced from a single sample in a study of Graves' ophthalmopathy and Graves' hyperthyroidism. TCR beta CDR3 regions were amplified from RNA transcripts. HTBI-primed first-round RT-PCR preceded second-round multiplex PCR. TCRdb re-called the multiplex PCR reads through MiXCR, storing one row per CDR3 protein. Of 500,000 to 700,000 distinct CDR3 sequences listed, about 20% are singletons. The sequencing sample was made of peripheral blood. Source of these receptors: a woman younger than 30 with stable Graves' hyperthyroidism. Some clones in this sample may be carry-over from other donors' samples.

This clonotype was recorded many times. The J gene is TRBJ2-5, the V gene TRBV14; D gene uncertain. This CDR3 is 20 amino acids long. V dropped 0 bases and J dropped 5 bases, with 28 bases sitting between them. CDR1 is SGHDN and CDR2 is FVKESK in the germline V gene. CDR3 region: CASSQEVAESHHQIGETQYF. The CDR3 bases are TGTGCCAGCAGCCAAGAGGTGGCGGAGAGCCACCACCAAATCGGGGAGACCCAGTACTTC.

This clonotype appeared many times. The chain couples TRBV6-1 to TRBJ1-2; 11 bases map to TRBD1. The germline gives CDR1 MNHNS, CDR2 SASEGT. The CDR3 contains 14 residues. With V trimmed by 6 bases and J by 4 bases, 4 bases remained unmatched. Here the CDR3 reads CASRDRGRLYGYTF. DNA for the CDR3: TGTGCCAGCAGGGACAGGGGGCGTCTCTATGGCTACACCTTC.

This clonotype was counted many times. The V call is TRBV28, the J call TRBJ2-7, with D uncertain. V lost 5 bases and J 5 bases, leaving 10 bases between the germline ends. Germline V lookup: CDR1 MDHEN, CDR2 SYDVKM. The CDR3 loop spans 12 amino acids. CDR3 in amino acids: CASSRQFHEQYF. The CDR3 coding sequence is TGTGCCAGCAGTAGGCAGTTCCACGAGCAGTACTTC. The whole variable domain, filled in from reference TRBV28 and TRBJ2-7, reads DVKVTQSSRYLVKRTGEKVFLECVQDMDHENMFWYRQDPGLGLRLIYFSYDVKMKEKGDIPEGYSVSREKKERFSLILESASTNQTSMYLCASSRQFHEQYFGPGTRLTVT.

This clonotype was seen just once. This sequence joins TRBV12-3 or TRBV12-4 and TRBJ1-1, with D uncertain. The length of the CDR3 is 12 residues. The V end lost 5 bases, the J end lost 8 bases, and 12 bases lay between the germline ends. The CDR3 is CASSPDPLEAFF. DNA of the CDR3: TGTGCCAGCAGTCCCGACCCATTAGAAGCTTTCTTT.